A selection of T cell receptor beta chains follows, all from one sample in a study of human T cells and chemical hapten exposure. TCRdb processed the RACE reads anew with MiXCR; each CDR3 protein has one entry. The sample has tens of thousands of distinct CDR3 sequences, approximately 11% seen once; the top ten hold around 2.1%. The sample here was whole blood, taken in connection with sensitization to the hapten diphenylcyclopropenone (DPC). The receptor set was obtained from a woman aged 25-40 years with alopecia areata. Some clones in this sample may be carry-over from other donors' samples. Both conserved end residues are part of each CDR3. The order of the fields is J gene, D gene, V gene, clone size, CDR3 protein, CDR3 DNA. D genes are given only for firm matches. Clone size is shown for a subset of rows, as once, few, many or a class of expanded clone.

TRBJ2-6 . TRBV7-2 few CASSPSSGANVLTF TGTGCCAGCAGCCCGAGCTCTGGGGCCAACGTCCTGACTTTC
TRBJ1-2 TRBD1 TRBV28 many CASSLVAGGIGYTF TGTGCCAGCAGTTTAGTGGCAGGGGGTATTGGCTACACCTTC
TRBJ1-6 . TRBV4-3 few CASSQEGRVSPLHF TGCGCCAGCAGCCAAGAGGGTAGGGTTTCACCCCTCCACTTT
TRBJ1-2 TRBD1 TRBV7-2 many CASSLAGGQGAFYGYTF TGTGCCAGCAGCTTAGCCGGTGGGCAGGGGGCATTCTATGGCTACACCTTC
TRBJ2-5 . TRBV5-6 few CASSLYGRQETQYF TGTGCCAGCAGCTTGTACGGGAGACAAGAGACCCAGTACTTC
TRBJ2-7 . TRBV12-3/TRBV12-4 . CASSLRYPYEQYF TGTGCCAGCAGTTTGAGGTACCCCTACGAGCAGTACTTC
TRBJ1-5 TRBD1 TRBV19 . CASSLDRGQPQHF TGTGCCAGTAGTTTGGACAGGGGTCAGCCCCAGCATTTT
TRBJ1-5 TRBD1 TRBV29-1 many CSVRDRGKDQPQHF TGCAGCGTTCGAGACAGGGGAAAGGATCAGCCCCAGCATTTT
TRBJ2-7 TRBD2 TRBV30 . CAWTLGLAGVYEQYF TGTGCCTGGACCCTGGGACTAGCGGGAGTCTACGAGCAGTACTTC
TRBJ2-3 . TRBV12-3/TRBV12-4 . CASRNWDTDTQYF TGTGCCAGCAGGAATTGGGACACAGATACGCAGTATTTT
TRBJ2-7 . TRBV12-3/TRBV12-4 few CASTSGRGSHEQYF TGTGCCAGCACCTCCGGCAGGGGATCGCACGAGCAGTACTTC
TRBJ2-5 . TRBV7-2 many CASSLSAGKETQYF TGTGCCAGCAGCCTCTCTGCGGGTAAAGAGACCCAGTACTTC
TRBJ2-7 . TRBV28 many CASSLLQTPHEQYF TGTGCCAGCAGTTTACTCCAGACCCCACACGAGCAGTACTTC
TRBJ2-7 TRBD1 TRBV6-5 . CASSYTGQGGYEQYF TGTGCCAGCAGTTACACCGGACAGGGGGGGTACGAGCAGTACTTC
TRBJ2-7 TRBD1 TRBV20-1 few CSVSGQGAYEQYF TGCAGTGTGTCGGGACAGGGGGCCTACGAGCAGTACTTC
TRBJ2-6 . TRBV24-1 many CATSAGGSGANVLTF TGTGCCACCAGTGCCGGGGGCTCTGGGGCCAACGTCCTGACTTTC
TRBJ2-5 . TRBV28 . CATLGGQGWSETQYF TGTGCCACCCTCGGGGGGCAGGGTTGGTCAGAGACCCAGTACTTC
TRBJ1-2 . TRBV27 . CASSFSAGDDYTF TGTGCCAGCAGTTTTTCGGCAGGGGATGACTACACCTTC
TRBJ2-2 . TRBV7-3 few CASSLNYGGELFF TGTGCCAGCAGCTTAAATTATGGTGGGGAGCTGTTTTTT
TRBJ2-7 . TRBV7-6 many CASSSPPSYEQYF TGTGCCAGCAGCTCCCCTCCCTCCTACGAGCAGTACTTC
TRBJ2-7 TRBD2 TRBV7-2 once CASSFVAGGSSYEQYF TGTGCCAGCAGCTTCGTAGCGGGGGGGAGCTCCTACGAGCAGTACTTC
TRBJ1-1 . TRBV6-2/TRBV6-3 . CASTLQGGTEAFF TGTGCCAGCACCTTACAGGGTGGCACTGAAGCTTTCTTT